This record concerns one T cell receptor beta chain sequence. Its target is unknown. This entry is derived from a study of blood T cells in healthy people across ages. The CDR3 loop spans 14 amino acids. Germline V lookup: CDR1 SGHRS, CDR2 YFSETQ. V gave up 2 bases and J gave up 3 bases; unmatched junction bases: 5. The authors ran a second PCR of about 6 to 11 cycles using a sample-barcoded 5' primer and a J-beta primer mix. With 12 random nucleotides, a template-switch adaptor tagged each individual cDNA molecule. MiXCR, run by TCRdb on the 5' RACE reads, gives a single entry per CDR3 protein. Here the sample spans 1.5 million to 2 million distinct CDR3 sequences, 28% being singletons. Study-wide findings and caveats: Reliance upon unsorted PBMCs precluded definitive naive versus antigen-experienced comparison.

The sequencing input was blood. This chain joins TRBV5-1 and TRBJ2-7; 7 bases match TRBD1. The TCR originated in a woman in her twenties or thirties in good health. Here the CDR3 DNA reads TGCGCCAGCAGCTTAGACAGGGCGTACTACGAGCAGTACTTC. Translation gives CASSLDRAYYEQYF.